The 15 T cell receptor beta chains reported below all come from one sample, sequenced in a study of blood T cell repertoires in COVID-19. Using immunoSEQ multiplex PCR, the repertoire was profiled, and TCRdb retains in-frame clones only, with some absent. The sample records hundreds of thousands of clones, 70% to 90% being singletons. Sequencing was done on a sample of peripheral blood. These TCRs come from a man aged 35 to 55 with acute or convalescent COVID-19.

The V and J genes are TRBV29-1 and TRBJ2-2; TRBD1 agrees at 8 bases. The CDR3 is made up of 15 amino acids. The V gene end was trimmed by 5 bases and the J gene end by 5 bases; junction bases not matched to a gene: 10. Germline V gene sequence: CDR1 SQVTM, CDR2 ANQGSEA. The CDR3 spells CSVSGVTGATGELFF. CDR3 nucleotides: TGCAGCGTTTCCGGAGTGACAGGGGCAACCGGGGAGCTGTTTTTT.

CDR3 protein: CASSLALGAENTEAFF. DNA for the CDR3: TGTGCCAGCAGCTTAGCGTTAGGGGCGGAGAACACTGAAGCTTTCTTT. The gene calls are TRBV7-9 and TRBJ1-1; tentative D call: TRBD1 (5 bases). CDR3 length: 16 amino acids. Germline V gene lookup returns CDR1 SEHNR and CDR2 FQNEAQ (reference sequence). Trimming took off 0 bases at V and 1 base at J, with 12 bases between the two ends. Full variable domain (remainder filled in from reference TRBV7-9 and TRBJ1-1): DTGVSQNPRHKITKRGQNVTFRCDPISEHNRLYWYRQTLGQGPEFLTYFQNEAQLEKSRLLSDRFSAERPKGSFSTLEIQRTEQGDSAMYLCASSLALGAENTEAFFGQGTRLTVV.

V and J are TRBV27 and TRBJ1-4; maybe TRBD1 (6 bases). The CDR3 runs 15 residues. Germline assignment: CDR1 MNHEY and CDR2 SMNVEV (reference sequence). V dropped 0 bases and J dropped 5 bases, with 10 bases sitting between them. In nucleotides, the CDR3 is TGTGCCAGCAGTTTATCGGGAGGGGGAAATGAAAAACTGTTTTTT. It yields the protein CASSLSGGGNEKLFF.

The rearrangement links TRBV12-3 or TRBV12-4 to TRBJ2-7; D possibly corresponds to TRBD1 (6 bases). V lost 5 bases, J lost 3 bases, and 11 bases lay in between. CDR3 length: 13 residues. CDR3 region: CASSLSQGYEQYF. CDR3 nucleotides: TGTGCCAGCAGTCTATCACAGGGCTACGAGCAGTACTTC.

The rearrangement links TRBV18 to TRBJ2-7; 9 nucleotides agree with TRBD1. This CDR3 spans 15 amino acids. Germline V gives CDR1 KGHSH, CDR2 LQKENI. With 3 bases clipped from V and 4 bases from J, the junction kept 7 bases outside the gene matches. In DNA, the CDR3 is TGTGCCAGCTCACCTGGGACAGGGCAATCATACGAGCAGTACTTC. Translated, it gives CASSPGTGQSYEQYF.

The rearrangement links TRBV5-6 to TRBJ1-3; D is unresolved. The CDR3 totals 13 residues. Trimming removed 3 bases at V and 4 bases at J, with 8 bases between. CDR1 is SGHDT, CDR2 YYEEEE, per germline. The CDR3 loop reads CASSYPQGNTIYF. The CDR3 nucleotides are TGTGCCAGCAGCTACCCACAGGGAAACACCATATATTTT.

The chain couples TRBV15 to TRBJ1-2; 11 bases align to TRBD1. The germline V gene has CDR1 LNHNV and CDR2 YYDKDF (reference sequence). After removal of 1 base from V and 5 bases from J, the junction contained 9 bases not matched to a gene. CDR3 size: 17 residues. The CDR3 is CATSRGRTGGIGYGYTF. CDR3 nucleotides: TGTGCCACCAGCAGAGGCAGGACAGGGGGCATCGGGTATGGCTACACCTTC.

For the CDR3, the DNA is TGTGCCAGCAATCTGGACAGGGGTTTTTACGAGCAGTACTTC. It encodes CASNLDRGFYEQYF. The chain carries TRBV6-5 and TRBJ2-7; TRBD1 aligns across 9 bases. The CDR3 loop spans 14 amino acids. Germline trimming cut 7 bases from V and 4 bases from J; bases unmatched to any gene: 8. Germline-derived CDR1 and CDR2 are MNHEY and SVGAGI.

This chain connects TRBV6-1 to TRBJ2-3; perhaps TRBD2 as D (5 bases). Germline CDR1 MNHNS, CDR2 SASEGT. The CDR3 sequence is 15 residues long. The V end lost 0 bases, the J end lost 2 bases, and 9 bases lay between the germline ends. In nucleotides, the CDR3 is TGTGCCAGCAGTGAAGCGCGGGCGGACACAGATACGCAGTATTTT. Amino acids: CASSEARADTDTQYF.

The chain is built from TRBV5-6 and TRBJ1-5; 10 positions agree with TRBD1. Per germline, CDR1 SGHDT and CDR2 YYEEEE. V shed 4 bases, J shed 7 bases, and the junction held 8 bases outside the gene matches. CDR3 length: 15 residues. The CDR3 spells CASSGTGTGDQPQHF. DNA for the CDR3: TGTGCCAGCAGCGGCACCGGGACAGGGGACCAGCCCCAGCATTTT.

This clone has a handful of counts. The gene calls are TRBV5-1 and TRBJ1-4; 7 bases match TRBD1. The J segment lost 10 bases and the V segment lost 2 bases, leaving 11 bases of the junction unmatched. Germline loops: CDR1 SGHRS, CDR2 YFSETQ. The CDR3 is 15 residues long. In DNA form, the CDR3 reads TGCGCCAGCAGCTTATTAGAGGGGGCGCAGGGAAAACTGTTTTTT. Its translation: CASSLLEGAQGKLFF.

This rearrangement joins TRBV3-1 (or the pseudogene TRBV3-2) to TRBJ2-7, with a possible D match to TRBD2 (6 bases). CDR1 LGHDT and CDR2 YNNKEL come from the germline V gene (reference sequence). The CDR3 is 13 residues long. Between the trimmed V and J ends, which lost 1 base and 3 bases, there was a span of 7 bases. CDR3 amino acids: CASSQVGGYEQYF. The CDR3 DNA reads TGTGCCAGCAGCCAAGTGGGGGGCTACGAGCAGTACTTC.

The rearrangement uses TRBV6-5 and TRBJ2-7, with D perhaps matching TRBD2 (5 bases). Trimming left V 5 bases short and J 7 bases short, with 12 bases between. The CDR3 has 12 amino acids. Germline V gives CDR1 MNHEY, CDR2 SVGAGI. Here the CDR3 reads CASSPRPGEQYF. The CDR3 bases are TGTGCCAGCAGTCCCCGTCCGGGGGAGCAGTACTTC.

The chain combines TRBV27 with TRBJ2-1; 8 bases match TRBD2. The junction had 6 bases not matched to a gene; V was cut back by 8 bases and J by 0 bases. Germline CDR1 is MNHEY and CDR2 is SMNVEV (reference sequence). The CDR3 sequence is 15 residues long. CDR3 coding DNA: TGTGCCAGCGGTCGGGGGGGCAGCTCCTACAATGAGCAGTTCTTC. Amino acids: CASGRGGSSYNEQFF.

The rearrangement uses TRBV30 and TRBJ1-2; D unclear. The CDR3 has 17 amino acids. The germline V gene has CDR1 GTSNPN and CDR2 SVGIG (reference sequence). V lost 0 bases and J lost 8, with 25 bases in between. DNA for the CDR3: TGTGCCTGGAGTGTACCCCCGGCTGGGTCGTGGATGCGGGGCTACACCTTC. Its translation: CAWSVPPAGSWMRGYTF. Variable domain in full (rest from reference TRBV30 and TRBJ1-2): SQTIHQWPATLVQPVGSPLSLECTVEGTSNPNLYWYRQAAGRGLQLLFYSVGIGQISSEVPQNLSASRPQDRQFILSSKKLLLSDSGFYLCAWSVPPAGSWMRGYTFGSGTRLTVV.